This note documents a single T cell receptor (beta chain) sequence. As yet, its antigen is unknown. This entry comes from a study of shared clonotypes between healthy human individuals. Study observations and caveats: Exclusively blood specimens were collected; tissue repertoires likely differ.

In the authors' workflow: Because ImmunoSEQ provided only junction sequences with no quality scores, the filtering differed. Sequenced by immunoSEQ multiplex PCR; TCRdb stores in-frame clones only, minus some. V, J and clone size derive from that table, while D and trimming were established from the DNA sequence. The data contain 2 million to 2.5 million clones, around 95% of them singletons. The sequenced sample consisted of naive CD4+ T cells sorted from blood. As for subset: CD45RA+ positively selected. The receptor's source is a man in his late teens or twenties in good health.

CDR3 residues: CASSPSSLRASGNTIYF. The CDR3 coding sequence is TGTGCCAGCTCACCATCTTCACTCAGGGCCTCTGGAAACACCATATATTTT. This chain links TRBV18 with TRBJ1-3; D is perhaps TRBD1 (5 bases). Trimming left V 2 bases short and J 0 bases short, with 14 bases between. CDR3 length equals 17 residues. Germline V gives CDR1 KGHSH, CDR2 LQKENI.